This TCR beta chain was identified during a study of blood T cell repertoires in COVID-19. In the study overall: Both acute and convalescent COVID-19 samples were obtained from the United States, Italy and Spain.

Germline V gene lookup returns CDR1 LNHDA and CDR2 SQIVND (reference sequence). The CDR3 runs 16 residues. Trimming took 0 bases from V and 5 from J, leaving 16 bases between them. In the original processing: Nucleated cell counts were estimated from reference gene primer amplification. Data came from immunoSEQ multiplex PCR; TCRdb stores just in-frame clones and leaves some out. V, J and clone size are those of that table, while D and trimming were read from the DNA. The sample lists under 300,000 clones; 75% to 90% were seen once. The sequenced sample consisted of peripheral blood. The origin of this receptor is a woman between 35 and 50 years old who had recovered from COVID-19. The chain carries TRBV19 and TRBJ1-2; D is undetermined. The CDR3 nucleotides are TGTGCCAGTAGTATAGATTTAGCGAACTTCGGGTATGGCTACACCTTC. Translating gives CASSIDLANFGYGYTF.